This T cell receptor beta chain was recorded in a study of human T cells and chemical hapten exposure. Study results and limitations: Those TCRs sitting above 1 in 1000 frequency stayed the same with DPC sensitization.

As concerns this clonotype: Its target is unknown.

Germline V gives CDR1 SGHAT, CDR2 FQNNGV. The CDR3 spans 13 residues. Deletions cut 5 bases from V and 6 bases from J, with 11 bases between. TCRdb re-derived calls from the RACE reads in MiXCR, one entry per CDR3 protein. Among 120,000 to 150,000 distinct CDR3 sequences listed, 12% were seen once. As to time point: patch test 2, 6 weeks after DPC sensitization. Sample treatment: therapeutic diphenylcyclopropenone sensitization with weekly scalp DPC. The donor pool consisted of alopecia patients aged 18 to 70 years, considered suitable for DPC. The J gene is TRBJ2-1, the V gene TRBV11-2, with D hard to call. The receptor's source is a woman in her forties or fifties with alopecia areata. Some clones in this sample may be carry-over from other donors' samples. The sample was whole blood, taken in connection with sensitization to the hapten diphenylcyclopropenone (DPC). CDR3: CASSPSRINEQFF. The DNA for the CDR3 is TGTGCCAGCAGCCCCAGTCGAATCAATGAGCAGTTCTTC.